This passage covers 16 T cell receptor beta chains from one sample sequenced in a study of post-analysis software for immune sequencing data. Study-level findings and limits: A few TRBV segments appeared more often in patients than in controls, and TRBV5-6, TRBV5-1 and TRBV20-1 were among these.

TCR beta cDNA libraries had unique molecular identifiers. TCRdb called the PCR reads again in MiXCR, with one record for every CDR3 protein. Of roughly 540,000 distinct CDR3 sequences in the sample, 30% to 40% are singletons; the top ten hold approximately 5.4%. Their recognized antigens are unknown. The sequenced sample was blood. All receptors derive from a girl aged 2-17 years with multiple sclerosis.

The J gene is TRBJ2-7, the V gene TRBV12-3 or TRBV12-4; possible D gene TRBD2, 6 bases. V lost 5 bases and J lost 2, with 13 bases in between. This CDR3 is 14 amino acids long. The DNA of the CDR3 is TGTGCCAGCAGTAGTTTGGGACTCGCCTACGAGCAGTACTTC. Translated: CASSSLGLAYEQYF.

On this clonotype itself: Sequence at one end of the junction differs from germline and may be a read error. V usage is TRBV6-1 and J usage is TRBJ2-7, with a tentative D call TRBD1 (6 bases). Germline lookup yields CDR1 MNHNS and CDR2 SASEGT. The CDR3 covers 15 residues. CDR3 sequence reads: CASSAAETGVYGQYF. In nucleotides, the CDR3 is TGTGCCAGCAGTGCGGCCGAGACAGGAGTCTACGGGCAGTACTTC.

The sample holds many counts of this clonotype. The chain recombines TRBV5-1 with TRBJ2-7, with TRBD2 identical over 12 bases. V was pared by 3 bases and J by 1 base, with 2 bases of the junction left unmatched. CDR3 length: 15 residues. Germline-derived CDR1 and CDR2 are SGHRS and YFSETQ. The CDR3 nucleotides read TGCGCCAGCAGCTCGGGACTAGCGGGTTCCTACGAGCAGTACTTC. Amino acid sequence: CASSSGLAGSYEQYF.

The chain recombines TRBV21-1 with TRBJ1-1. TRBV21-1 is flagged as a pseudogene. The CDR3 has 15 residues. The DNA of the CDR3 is TGTGCCAGCGGGAGGAGGGATCCCTTGAACACTGAAGCTTTCTTT. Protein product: CASGRRDPLNTEAFF.

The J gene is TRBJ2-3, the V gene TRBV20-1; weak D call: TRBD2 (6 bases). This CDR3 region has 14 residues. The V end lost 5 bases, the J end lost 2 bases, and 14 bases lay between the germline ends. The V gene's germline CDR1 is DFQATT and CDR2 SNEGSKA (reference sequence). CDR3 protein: CSAFWTTPTDTQYF. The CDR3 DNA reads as TGCAGTGCTTTCTGGACTACGCCCACAGATACGCAGTATTTT.

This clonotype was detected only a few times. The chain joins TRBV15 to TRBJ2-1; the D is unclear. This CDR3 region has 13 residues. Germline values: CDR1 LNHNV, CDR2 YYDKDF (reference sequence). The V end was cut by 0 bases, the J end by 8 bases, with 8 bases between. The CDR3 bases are TGTGCCACCAGCAGAGATCTACGGGATGAGCAGTTCTTC. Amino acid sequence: CATSRDLRDEQFF.

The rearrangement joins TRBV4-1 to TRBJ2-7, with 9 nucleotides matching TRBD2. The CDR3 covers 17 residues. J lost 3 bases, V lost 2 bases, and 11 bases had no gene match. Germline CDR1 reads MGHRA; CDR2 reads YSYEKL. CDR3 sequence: CASSQLFAGGTIYEQYF. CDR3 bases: TGCGCCAGCAGCCAATTATTCGCGGGGGGGACTATCTACGAGCAGTACTTC.

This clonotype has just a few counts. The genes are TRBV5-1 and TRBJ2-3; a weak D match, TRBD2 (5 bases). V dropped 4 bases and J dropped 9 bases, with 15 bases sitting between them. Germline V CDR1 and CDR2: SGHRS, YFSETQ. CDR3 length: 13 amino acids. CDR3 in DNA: TGCGCCAGCAGCCCGTGGGCTGGGGAGACGCAGTATTTT. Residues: CASSPWAGETQYF.

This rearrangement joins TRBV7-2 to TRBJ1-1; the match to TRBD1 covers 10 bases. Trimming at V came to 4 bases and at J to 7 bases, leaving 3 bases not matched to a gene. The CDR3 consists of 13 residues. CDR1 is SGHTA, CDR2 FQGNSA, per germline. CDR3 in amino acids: CASSSDRGDEAFF. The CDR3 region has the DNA TGTGCCAGCAGCTCGGACAGGGGGGATGAAGCTTTCTTT.

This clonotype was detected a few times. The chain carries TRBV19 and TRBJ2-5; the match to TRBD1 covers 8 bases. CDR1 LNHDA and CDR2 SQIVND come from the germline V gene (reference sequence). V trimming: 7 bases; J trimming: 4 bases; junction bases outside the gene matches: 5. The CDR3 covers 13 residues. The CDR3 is CASTLTGAETQYF. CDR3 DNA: TGTGCCAGTACTCTGACAGGGGCAGAGACCCAGTACTTC. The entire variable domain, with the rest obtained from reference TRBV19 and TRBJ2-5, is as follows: DGGITQSPKYLFRKEGQNVTLSCEQNLNHDAMYWYRQDPGQGLRLIYYSQIVNDFQKGDIAEGYSVSREKKESFPLTVTSAQKNPTAFYLCASTLTGAETQYFGPGTRLLVL.

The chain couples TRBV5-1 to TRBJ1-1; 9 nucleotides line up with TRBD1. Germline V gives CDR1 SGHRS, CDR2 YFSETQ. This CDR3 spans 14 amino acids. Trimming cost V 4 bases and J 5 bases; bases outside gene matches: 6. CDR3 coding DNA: TGCGCCAGCAGCCCTGGGACAGGGCAAACTGAAGCTTTCTTT. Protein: CASSPGTGQTEAFF.

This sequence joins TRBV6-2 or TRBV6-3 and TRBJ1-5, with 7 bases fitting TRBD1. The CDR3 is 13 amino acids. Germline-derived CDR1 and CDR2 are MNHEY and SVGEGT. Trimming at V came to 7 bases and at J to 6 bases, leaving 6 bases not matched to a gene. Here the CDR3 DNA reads TGTGCCAGCACCGACAGGGAAGGTCAGCCCCAGCATTTT. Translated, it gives CASTDREGQPQHF.

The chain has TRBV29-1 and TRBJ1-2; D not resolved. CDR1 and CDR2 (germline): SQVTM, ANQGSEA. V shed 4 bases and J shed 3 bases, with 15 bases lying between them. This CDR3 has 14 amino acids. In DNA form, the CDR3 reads TGCAGCGTTGCAGCTAAAACTGGGCACTATGGCTACACCTTC. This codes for CSVAAKTGHYGYTF.

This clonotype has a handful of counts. This CDR3 reads CASSLEVTYEQYF. CDR3 coding DNA: TGTGCCAGCAGCTTAGAAGTTACCTACGAGCAGTACTTC. The rearrangement uses TRBV7-9 and TRBJ2-7; unclear D gene. V shed 1 base and J shed 2 bases, with 6 bases lying between them. Germline V CDR1 and CDR2: SEHNR, FQNEAQ (reference sequence). This CDR3 spans 13 amino acids.

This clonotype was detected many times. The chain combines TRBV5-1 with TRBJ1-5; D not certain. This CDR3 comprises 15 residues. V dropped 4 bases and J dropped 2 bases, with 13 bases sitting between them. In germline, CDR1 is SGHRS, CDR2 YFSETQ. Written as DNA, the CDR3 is TGCGCCAGCAGCCCGGGTGTCTTCGGCAATCAGCCCCAGCATTTT. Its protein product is CASSPGVFGNQPQHF.

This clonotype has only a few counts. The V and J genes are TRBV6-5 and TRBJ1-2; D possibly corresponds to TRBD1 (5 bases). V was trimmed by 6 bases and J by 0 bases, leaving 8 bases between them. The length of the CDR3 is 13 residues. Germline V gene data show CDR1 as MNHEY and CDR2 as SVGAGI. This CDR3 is CASRDTANYGYTF. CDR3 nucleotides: TGTGCCAGCAGGGACACCGCTAACTATGGCTACACCTTC.